In this sample, the clone carrying this T cell receptor beta chain turned up a few times. Its antigen is currently unknown. The sample belongs to a study of post-analysis software for immune sequencing data. Looking at the study overall: Relapsing-remitting, secondary progressive and progressive-relapsing courses of multiple sclerosis were included.

Unique molecular identifiers had been added to the TCR beta cDNA libraries. Each sample of about 0.95 to 11 million input T cells yielded around 500,000 cDNA molecules, so each molecule approximated one T cell. TCRdb analysed the PCR reads with MiXCR anew, one entry per CDR3 protein. The repertoire holds about 540,000 distinct CDR3 sequences, with approximately 31% as singletons. Looked up from germline, CDR1 is SNHLY and CDR2 is FYNNEI. The CDR3 covers 13 residues. V lost 4 bases to trimming and J lost 0 bases, with 6 bases between them. Study outcomes and limitations: Comparison with controls showed significantly lower normalized Chao1 diversity in multiple sclerosis patients. Higher frequency in patients than in controls was seen for about five TRBV segments, with TRBV5-6, TRBV5-1 and TRBV20-1 among them. Samples prepared in the same batch strongly co-clustered by F measure.

The chain joins TRBV2 to TRBJ2-5; no reliable D call. The source is a girl under 18 with multiple sclerosis. The sample comprised blood. CDR3 in amino acids: CASSVQYQETQYF. CDR3 bases: TGTGCCAGCAGTGTTCAGTACCAAGAGACCCAGTACTTC.